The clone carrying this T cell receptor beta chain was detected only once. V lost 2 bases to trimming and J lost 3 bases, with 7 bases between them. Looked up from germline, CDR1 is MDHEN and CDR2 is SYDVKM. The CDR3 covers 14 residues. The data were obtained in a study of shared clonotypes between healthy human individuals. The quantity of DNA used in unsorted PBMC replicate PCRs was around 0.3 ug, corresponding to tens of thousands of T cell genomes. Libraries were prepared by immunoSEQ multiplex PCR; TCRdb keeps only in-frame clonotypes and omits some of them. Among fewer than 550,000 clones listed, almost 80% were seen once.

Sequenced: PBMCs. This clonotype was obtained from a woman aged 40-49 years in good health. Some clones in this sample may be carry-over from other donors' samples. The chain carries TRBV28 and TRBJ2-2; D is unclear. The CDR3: CASSLNPYTGELFF. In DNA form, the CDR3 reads TGTGCCAGCAGTTTAAACCCGTACACCGGGGAGCTGTTTTTT.